This T cell receptor beta chain was profiled in a study of cytomegalovirus exposure and HLA in healthy donors. Study-level results: A missense variant in DCLRE1C was later tied to TCR beta V- and J-gene trimming. Roughly uniform sequencing depth across donors was assumed, possibly incorrectly. The majority of TCR sequences were rare, yet some public TCRs appeared in many donors. Apart from CMV serostatus, no immune exposure information was available.

A note on this clone: The antigen remains unidentified.

Primers: 60 Vbeta forward and 13 Jbeta reverse. Assay: immunoSEQ multiplex PCR; the TCRdb copy retains only in-frame clones and omits some. The data hold 100,000 to 150,000 clones, with roughly 78% observed a single time. Germline V gene data show CDR1 as SGHVS and CDR2 as FNYEAQ. Trimming took 5 bases from V and 4 from J, leaving 14 bases between them. The CDR3 totals 14 residues. Sequencing was performed on PBMCs. The chain links TRBV7-6 to TRBJ1-2, with D possibly matching TRBD1 (5 bases). The sequence came from a man aged 40-50 years in good health and CMV-seronegative. The CDR3 DNA follows: TGTGCCAGCAGCCCATTGGACAATATCTATGGCTACACCTTC. Residues: CASSPLDNIYGYTF.